This T cell receptor (beta chain) comes out of a study of CD8+ T cells in alopecia areata. General study findings and limits: Although TCR sharing was seen in mice, sharing across patients was less clear, possibly for HLA-related reasons.

CD4+ cells of four or five patients were subjected to sorting into CD25+CD127- cells. Note on this clone: As yet, its antigen is unknown.

cDNA prepared by RNA extraction and subsequent reverse transcription served as the template for sequencing. Sequencing was performed with immunoSEQ multiplex PCR; in TCRdb, only in-frame clones are kept and a portion is missing. The data show some 20,000 clones, 60% to 65% seen once. The CDR3 runs 14 residues. Trimming cost V 5 bases and J 3 bases, with 14 bases left between them. CDR1 and CDR2 (germline): MNHEY, SMNVEV (reference sequence). The receptor was derived from a human donor with alopecia areata. The sequenced sample was CD4+ Tregs sorted from blood. The chain employs TRBV27 and TRBJ2-7; D unclear. The CDR3 is CASSVPGQNYEQYF. The CDR3 DNA is TGTGCCAGCAGTGTACCGGGCCAGAACTACGAGCAGTACTTC.